The present T cell receptor beta chain was sequenced within a study of blood T cell repertoires in COVID-19 (dated by TCRdb to the early 2020s). About the investigation overall: Samples from collaborators originated in the United States, Italy and Spain and spanned both the acute and convalescent phases of COVID-19. Samples were obtained from the ongoing ImmuneRACE study (first 160 participants) and from 1,000 to 1,500 subjects provided by 6 global collaborators. The prospective study material was composed of cDNA or gDNA derived from T cells, B-cell-depleted T cells, or PBMCs. The dataset comprised deeply sampled blood TCRbeta repertoires from subjects exposed to, actively infected with, or recovered from COVID-19. Where HLA class I and class II types were available, the types were taken from metadata supplied by the sample provider, not from assay-based typing. A freely available public database, intended as a resource for researchers studying the immune response to SARS-CoV-2, is where the repertoires were released. Sample metadata almost always included a de-identified subject ID, COVID-19 status, age in years and sex. Study-wide conclusions, independent of this receptor: Clinical and demographic metadata were provided uncurated, with the amount varying by source and participant.

In the case of this clone: The specificity of this receptor is unknown. No base quality values were provided; no much bigger clone lies one nucleotide off.

Via the germline V gene (reference sequence), CDR1 is LNHDA and CDR2 SQIVND. The CDR3 goes from the cysteine to the phenylalanine over 15 residues. Of all the DNA, just the CDR3 is kept, 45 bases in frame from base 1. The germline ends are 14 bases apart after V is trimmed by 8 bases and J by 0 bases. Collaborating institutions collected whole blood in K2EDTA tubes following their own protocols. For TCRbeta analysis, collaborator samples were shipped as frozen whole blood, as isolated PBMCs, or as DNA extracted from either sample type. The immunoSEQ Assay, a bias-controlled multiplex PCR, was used to amplify TCRbeta CDR3 regions from genomic DNA. Processing in the source paper ran as follows. Within the assay, amplification of reference gene primers was used to estimate how many nucleated cells each sample contained. To quantify the absolute abundance of each unique TCRbeta CDR3 rearrangement, sequence reads were collapsed and filtered. For each sample, productive Simpson clonality was calculated as the square root of Simpson's diversity index over productive rearrangements. The clones in this table, taken by TCRdb from immuneACCESS, are in-frame only. Not every clone is retained; where verified, under half of the shortfall comes from an unresolved V gene, and the cause of the rest is unknown. V and J calls and clone size are those listed in that table; D and trimming were worked out from the DNA. The sample data list some 140,000 clones, and roughly 91% of these were observed just once. Of the sample, roughly 18% is held by the ten largest clones.

The receptor's source is a man aged 50 to 60 with active or convalescent COVID-19. The chain is made from TRBV19 and TRBJ1-5; TRBD1 is a possible D gene, resting on 5 matching bases. The sequencing sample was made of peripheral blood. The nucleotide sequence is TGTGCCAGTGGAATGGGCAGGGCTAGCAATCAGCCCCAGCATTTT. It is translated as CASGMGRASNQPQHF.